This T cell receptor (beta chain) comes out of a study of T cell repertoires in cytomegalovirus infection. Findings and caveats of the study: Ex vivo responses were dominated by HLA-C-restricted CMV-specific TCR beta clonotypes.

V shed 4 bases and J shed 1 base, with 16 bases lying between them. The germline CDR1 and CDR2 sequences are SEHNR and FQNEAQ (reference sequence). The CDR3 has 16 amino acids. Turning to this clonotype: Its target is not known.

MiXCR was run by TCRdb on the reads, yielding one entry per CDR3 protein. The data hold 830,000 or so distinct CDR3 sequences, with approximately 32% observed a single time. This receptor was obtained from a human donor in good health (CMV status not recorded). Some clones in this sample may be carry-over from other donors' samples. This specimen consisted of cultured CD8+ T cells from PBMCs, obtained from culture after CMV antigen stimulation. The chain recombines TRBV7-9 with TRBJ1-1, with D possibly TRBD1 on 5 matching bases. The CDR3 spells CASSSPRGTANTEAFF. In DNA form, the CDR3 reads TGTGCCAGCAGCTCACCTCGCGGGACGGCGAACACTGAAGCTTTCTTT.